Each of the 5 T cell receptor beta chains below was sequenced from the same sample in a study of graft-versus-host responses after intestinal transplantation. Clones were read by immunoSEQ multiplex PCR, and TCRdb kept only the in-frame ones, dropping some. Here the sample spans 100,000 or so clones, 92% being singletons. These receptors have no identified antigens. The sequencing used unstimulated CD4+ T cells sorted from spleen or lymph node cells, collected before intestinal transplant. The receptors derive from a human donor who received an intestinal transplant.

The J gene is TRBJ2-7, the V gene TRBV27; D possibly corresponds to TRBD2 (6 bases). The CDR3 is 16 amino acids. With 5 bases removed from V and 7 bases from J, the gap between germline ends came to 24 bases. CDR1 and CDR2 from the germline V gene are MNHEY and SMNVEV (reference sequence). The CDR3 loop is CASSLSPGSNGLEQYF. DNA of the CDR3: TGTGCCAGCAGTCTAAGCCCCGGGTCAAATGGACTAGAGCAGTACTTC.

The chain carries TRBV7-8 and TRBJ2-1; 10 positions match TRBD1. Germline values: CDR1 SGHVS, CDR2 FQNEAQ. Unmatched junction bases numbered 13, after V lost 3 bases and J lost 8 bases. This CDR3 spans 17 amino acids. The DNA of the CDR3 is TGTGCCAGCAGCTTCCCCCAAGGGACAGGGGATGGAGATGAGCAGTTCTTC. This codes for CASSFPQGTGDGDEQFF.

V is TRBV2 and J is TRBJ2-3; the D gene is possibly TRBD1 (5 bases). CDR3 size: 16 residues. Trimming cost V 6 bases and J 3 bases, with 19 bases left between them. Germline lookup yields CDR1 SNHLY and CDR2 FYNNEI. CDR3 coding DNA: TGTGCCAGCAGCCGAAGTGGGGTAAGGGGTACAGATACGCAGTATTTT. Its protein product is CASSRSGVRGTDTQYF.

The chain carries TRBV19 and TRBJ2-1, with D hard to call. Germline values: CDR1 LNHDA, CDR2 SQIVND (reference sequence). The CDR3 runs 15 residues. Between the trimmed V and J ends, which lost 6 bases and 6 bases, there was a span of 18 bases. CDR3 residues: CASSSRPYYGNEQFF. CDR3 DNA sequence: TGTGCCAGTAGCAGCAGGCCTTATTACGGCAATGAGCAGTTCTTC.

This sequence joins TRBV28 and TRBJ2-7; TRBD1 is a possible D gene (6 bases). Germline V gene data show CDR1 as MDHEN and CDR2 as SYDVKM. Trimming removed 3 bases at V and 3 bases at J, with 15 bases between. CDR3 size: 15 residues. The CDR3 sequence is CASSLAGQYIYEQYF. In nucleotides, the CDR3 is TGTGCCAGCAGTTTGGCCGGACAGTATATCTACGAGCAGTACTTC.